This is a list of T cell receptor beta chains from one sample in a study of blood T cell repertoires in COVID-19. Method: immunoSEQ multiplex PCR; TCRdb's copy keeps in-frame clones and lacks some. The data contain around 140,000 clones, roughly three quarters of them singletons. The sequenced sample consisted of peripheral blood. Source of these receptors: a woman aged 55 to 70 with acute or convalescent COVID-19. Each CDR3 is given with its conserved first and last residue. The D gene is left open where the match is weak. The size of a clone is reported for some rows only, either as once, few or many, or as a class for expanded clones.

V gene: TRBV5-1; clone size: .; D gene: .; J gene: TRBJ2-2; CDR3 length: 16; CDR3 DNA: TGCGCCAGCAGCTTTGGACCGGCCGGGATGTCCGGGGAGCTGTTTTTT; CDR3 protein: CASSFGPAGMSGELFF
V gene: TRBV27; clone size: .; D gene: TRBD2; J gene: TRBJ2-6; CDR3 length: 15; CDR3 DNA: TGTGCCAGCAGTTGGGGGGGGGCTGGGGCCAACGTCCTGACTTTC; CDR3 protein: CASSWGGAGANVLTF
V gene: TRBV6-6; clone size: .; D gene: .; J gene: TRBJ1-1; CDR3 length: 16; CDR3 DNA: TGTGCCAGCAGTTACTCGAACCTAAGGGAGTTCGCTGAAGCTTTCTTT; CDR3 protein: CASSYSNLREFAEAFF
V gene: TRBV7-9; clone size: .; D gene: TRBD1; J gene: TRBJ2-7; CDR3 length: 15; CDR3 DNA: TGTGCCAGCAGCTTAGTTGGGACAGCGTCCTACGAGCAGTACTTC; CDR3 protein: CASSLVGTASYEQYF
V gene: TRBV10-3; clone size: few; D gene: TRBD1; J gene: TRBJ2-7; CDR3 length: 15; CDR3 DNA: TGTGCCATCAGTGAGTCGCCCGGGACAGGGTACGAGCAGTACTTC; CDR3 protein: CAISESPGTGYEQYF
V gene: TRBV30; clone size: .; D gene: .; J gene: TRBJ2-3; CDR3 length: 14; CDR3 DNA: TGTGCCTGGAGTGTAACCGGGAGCTTGGCTACGCAGTATTTT; CDR3 protein: CAWSVTGSLATQYF
V gene: TRBV9; clone size: .; D gene: .; J gene: TRBJ2-7; CDR3 length: 15; CDR3 DNA: TGTGCCAGCAGCTTACATACAGGGCTAAACTACGAGCAGTACTTC; CDR3 protein: CASSLHTGLNYEQYF
V gene: TRBV5-1; clone size: .; D gene: TRBD1; J gene: TRBJ2-4; CDR3 length: 14; CDR3 DNA: TGCGCCAGCAGCCTCGCGACAGGGGAAAACATTCAGTACTTC; CDR3 protein: CASSLATGENIQYF
V gene: TRBV18; clone size: once; D gene: .; J gene: TRBJ2-7; CDR3 length: 15; CDR3 DNA: TGTGCCAGCTCAACCTCTTCAGGATCCTCCTACGAGCAGTACTTC; CDR3 protein: CASSTSSGSSYEQYF
V gene: TRBV6-1; clone size: .; D gene: TRBD1; J gene: TRBJ2-4; CDR3 length: 14; CDR3 DNA: TGTGCCAGCAGTTATACTCGTGGGACAGACATTCAGTACTTC; CDR3 protein: CASSYTRGTDIQYF
V gene: TRBV28; clone size: .; D gene: TRBD1; J gene: TRBJ1-2; CDR3 length: 14; CDR3 DNA: TGTGCCAGCAGTACGTCAGGGACAGAGAAGCGCTACACCTTC; CDR3 protein: CASSTSGTEKRYTF
V gene: TRBV7-8; clone size: .; D gene: TRBD2; J gene: TRBJ2-1; CDR3 length: 15; CDR3 DNA: TGTGCCAGCAGCTTAGGTAGCGGGACTCACAATGAGCAGTTCTTC; CDR3 protein: CASSLGSGTHNEQFF
V gene: TRBV4-2; clone size: .; D gene: TRBD2; J gene: TRBJ2-1; CDR3 length: 16; CDR3 DNA: TGTGCCAGCAGCCAAGACGTAGCGGGATCCTACAATGAGCAGTTCTTC; CDR3 protein: CASSQDVAGSYNEQFF
V gene: TRBV10-1; clone size: .; D gene: TRBD1; J gene: TRBJ2-1; CDR3 length: 15; CDR3 DNA: TGCGCCAGCAGTTCCGGGACAGGGTATATTGATGAGCAGTTCTTC; CDR3 protein: CASSSGTGYIDEQFF
V gene: TRBV18; clone size: .; D gene: .; J gene: TRBJ2-7; CDR3 length: 15; CDR3 DNA: TGTGCCAGCTCACCAGTTGAAGTGGGACTCTACGAGCAGTACTTC; CDR3 protein: CASSPVEVGLYEQYF
V gene: TRBV19; clone size: .; D gene: .; J gene: TRBJ1-5; CDR3 length: 13; CDR3 DNA: TGTGCCAGTAATAACGGTGTCAATCAGCCCCAGCATTTT; CDR3 protein: CASNNGVNQPQHF
V gene: TRBV7-9; clone size: few; D gene: TRBD1; J gene: TRBJ2-7; CDR3 length: 18; CDR3 DNA: TGTGCCAGCAGTATGCCCACACATCCGGGACAGGGGGCGCGCGAGCAGTACTTC; CDR3 protein: CASSMPTHPGQGAREQYF
V gene: TRBV2; clone size: .; D gene: TRBD1; J gene: TRBJ1-5; CDR3 length: 14; CDR3 DNA: TGTGCCAGCAGCGGGACAGTTGCGAATCAGCCCCAGCATTTT; CDR3 protein: CASSGTVANQPQHF
V gene: TRBV6-5; clone size: few; D gene: TRBD2; J gene: TRBJ2-3; CDR3 length: 12; CDR3 DNA: TGTGCCACTCTAGCGGGAATAGATACGCAGTATTTT; CDR3 protein: CATLAGIDTQYF
V gene: TRBV18; clone size: .; D gene: TRBD2; J gene: TRBJ2-1; CDR3 length: 16; CDR3 DNA: TGTGCCAGCTCACCACAGACTAGCAATCTGATGGATGAGCAGTTCTTC; CDR3 protein: CASSPQTSNLMDEQFF
V gene: TRBV20-1; clone size: .; D gene: TRBD2; J gene: TRBJ2-3; CDR3 length: 16; CDR3 DNA: TGCAGTGCTAGTCCTAGCGGGAGACCGGTTACAGATACGCAGTATTTT; CDR3 protein: CSASPSGRPVTDTQYF
V gene: TRBV14; clone size: few; D gene: TRBD1; J gene: TRBJ1-6; CDR3 length: 15; CDR3 DNA: TGTGCCAGCAGCAAAGGACAGGGGGCAAATTCACCCCTCCACTTT; CDR3 protein: CASSKGQGANSPLHF
V gene: TRBV2; clone size: .; D gene: .; J gene: TRBJ2-3; CDR3 length: 14; CDR3 DNA: TGTGCCAGCAGTGTCGTGGGCTTTTCAGATACGCAGTATTTT; CDR3 protein: CASSVVGFSDTQYF
V gene: TRBV3-1/TRBV3-2; clone size: .; D gene: .; J gene: TRBJ1-1; CDR3 length: 13; CDR3 DNA: TGTGCCAGCAGCCCGAGTGACAGGACTGAAGCTTTCTTT; CDR3 protein: CASSPSDRTEAFF
V gene: TRBV11-2; clone size: .; D gene: .; J gene: TRBJ2-1; CDR3 length: 15; CDR3 DNA: TGTGCCAGCACCCTGGGGGGTTCCCGTTACAATGAGCAGTTCTTC; CDR3 protein: CASTLGGSRYNEQFF
V gene: TRBV10-1; clone size: .; D gene: .; J gene: TRBJ1-3; CDR3 length: 12; CDR3 DNA: TGCGCCAGTGGGGCCTCTGGAAACACCATATATTTT; CDR3 protein: CASGASGNTIYF
V gene: TRBV5-6; clone size: .; D gene: .; J gene: TRBJ1-5; CDR3 length: 13; CDR3 DNA: TGTGCCAGCAGCTGGACACCCGTGACGCCCCAGCATTTT; CDR3 protein: CASSWTPVTPQHF
V gene: TRBV11-2; clone size: .; D gene: .; J gene: TRBJ1-1; CDR3 length: 12; CDR3 DNA: TGTGCCAGCAGCTTAGGCAGGTCCGAAGCTTTCTTT; CDR3 protein: CASSLGRSEAFF
V gene: TRBV2; clone size: .; D gene: TRBD2; J gene: TRBJ2-3; CDR3 length: 14; CDR3 DNA: TGTGCCAGCAGTATAGCGGGAGGGGCAGATACGCAGTATTTT; CDR3 protein: CASSIAGGADTQYF
V gene: TRBV15; clone size: .; D gene: .; J gene: TRBJ1-2; CDR3 length: 15; CDR3 DNA: TGTGCCACCAGCAGAGACCCTGGGGCCACCTATGGCTACACCTTC; CDR3 protein: CATSRDPGATYGYTF
V gene: TRBV11-3; clone size: .; D gene: TRBD2; J gene: TRBJ2-1; CDR3 length: 15; CDR3 DNA: TGTGCCAGCAGCTTAAGAGCGGGAGACAACAATGAGCAGTTCTTC; CDR3 protein: CASSLRAGDNNEQFF
V gene: TRBV4-1; clone size: .; D gene: .; J gene: TRBJ1-1; CDR3 length: 14; CDR3 DNA: TGCGCCAGCAGCCAAGAGGACAGCTCCACTGAAGCTTTCTTT; CDR3 protein: CASSQEDSSTEAFF
V gene: TRBV2; clone size: .; D gene: TRBD1; J gene: TRBJ1-1; CDR3 length: 17; CDR3 DNA: TGTGCCAGCAGGTTTCCGGGACAGGGGCTTCGGGACACTGAAGCTTTCTTT; CDR3 protein: CASRFPGQGLRDTEAFF
V gene: TRBV5-4; clone size: .; D gene: .; J gene: TRBJ2-1; CDR3 length: 12; CDR3 DNA: TGTGCCAGCAGCCGGGTCCGGGGAGGGCAGTTCTTC; CDR3 protein: CASSRVRGGQFF
V gene: TRBV10-3; clone size: once; D gene: .; J gene: TRBJ1-5; CDR3 length: 12; CDR3 DNA: TGTGCCATCAGGACAGAAAATCAGCCCCAGCATTTT; CDR3 protein: CAIRTENQPQHF